This T cell receptor (beta chain) was recorded in a study of cytomegalovirus exposure and HLA in healthy donors. As to this clone: What it binds is unknown.

Germline V gene data show CDR1 as SGHNT and CDR2 as YYREEE (reference sequence). CDR3 length equals 13 residues. Findings and limits, study-wide: TCR association rates varied by HLA locus in a later analysis, with DRB1 highest and HLA-C lowest.

Researchers ran the PCR with 60 Vbeta and 13 Jbeta primers. The table came from immunoSEQ multiplex PCR; TCRdb's copy has only in-frame clones and leaves some out. This table has roughly 150,000 clones, 80% to 90% appearing once. The V gene is TRBV5-4, the J gene TRBJ2-5, with D unresolved. Near its end, the DNA agrees better with TRBJ2-7, so the J call may be wrong. The sequenced material came from PBMCs. The clonotype was recovered from a male donor in good health and CMV-seronegative. The CDR3 loop is CASSFAPSYEQYF. In DNA, the CDR3 is TGTGCCAGCAGCTTCGCACCCTCCTACGAGCAGTACTTC.